Below, 5 T cell receptor beta chains from the same sample are listed, as sequenced in a study of T cells in Graves' hyperthyroidism and ophthalmopathy. Regions amplified from RNA transcripts were the TCR beta CDR3 regions. During a first-round RT-PCR of the TCR CDR3, the HTBI primer set was used. MiXCR, applied by TCRdb to the multiplex PCR reads, yields one record per CDR3 protein. The sample yields over 250,000 distinct CDR3 sequences, less than 30% seen once. The specimen sequenced was blood. The receptors come from a middle-aged man with Graves' hyperthyroidism that later progressed to Graves' ophthalmopathy.

The CDR3 DNA sequence: TGTGCCAGCAGCCAACCAGACAGGGCTGACACTGAAGCTTTCTTT. It is translated as CASSQPDRADTEAFF. The J gene is TRBJ1-1, the V gene TRBV12-3 or TRBV12-4; the match to TRBD1 covers 7 bases. The CDR3 is 15 amino acids. V gave up 6 bases and J gave up 3 bases; unmatched junction bases: 10.

This clonotype is classed as medium-sized. The V call is TRBV28, the J call TRBJ2-5; D possibly uses TRBD1 or TRBD2 (5 bases each). CDR3 length: 15 residues. V shed 5 bases and J shed 5 bases, with 18 bases lying between them. Germline V lookup: CDR1 MDHEN, CDR2 SYDVKM. CDR3 loop: CASSVSGTARETQYF. The CDR3 DNA is TGTGCCAGCAGTGTCTCCGGGACCGCACGCGAGACCCAGTACTTC.

The table lists this clonotype with many counts. This chain links TRBV5-1 with TRBJ2-5; D unresolved. The CDR3 totals 15 residues. Germline CDR1 is SGHRS and CDR2 is YFSETQ. Trimming took off 2 bases at V and 5 bases at J, with 16 bases between the two ends. The CDR3 sequence is CASSFRYTVSETQYF. The CDR3 nucleotides read TGCGCCAGCAGCTTTAGGTACACTGTGAGCGAGACCCAGTACTTC.

This clonotype was observed many times. This chain joins TRBV30 and TRBJ1-3; weak D call: TRBD1 (5 bases). V lost 0 bases to trimming and J lost 3 bases, with 27 bases between them. CDR3 size: 20 residues. The germline gives CDR1 GTSNPN, CDR2 SVGIG (reference sequence). This CDR3 reads CAWSVRARGLYRTDGNTIYF. The CDR3 DNA reads TGTGCCTGGAGTGTACGGGCGCGGGGCCTATACCGTACGGATGGAAACACCATATATTTT.

This clonotype showed up many times. This rearrangement joins TRBV19 to TRBJ2-7; 7 bases are a match to TRBD2. Germline V lookup: CDR1 LNHDA, CDR2 SQIVND (reference sequence). This CDR3 comprises 16 residues. V lost 2 bases to trimming and J lost 2 bases; unmatched junction nucleotides: 9. The CDR3, as DNA: TGTGCCAGTAGTATAATTTGGGGCGGGAGCCCCTACGAGCAGTACTTC. This sequence encodes CASSIIWGGSPYEQYF.